This T cell receptor beta chain comes out of a study of blood T cell repertoires in COVID-19. For the study at large: From T cells, B-cell-depleted T cells, or PBMCs came the material, which was cDNA or gDNA.

In the original workflow: The authors estimated nucleated cell counts from reference gene primer amplification. Sequencing used immunoSEQ multiplex PCR; TCRdb keeps in-frame clones, though not all of them. V and J calls and clone size are those listed in that table; D and trimming were worked out from the DNA. The data show 30,000 to 40,000 clones, around 90% seen once. This clone was counted only a few times. V was pared by 3 bases and J by 1 base, with 15 bases between. The V gene's germline CDR1 is SNHLY and CDR2 FYNNEI. CDR3 length equals 17 residues. This chain joins TRBV2 and TRBJ1-4, with D tentatively TRBD1 (5 bases). The sequenced sample was peripheral blood. The clonotype comes from a woman aged 70-85 years with active COVID-19. The CDR3: CASSDLAEGRTNEKLFF. CDR3 DNA: TGTGCCAGCAGTGACCTGGCGGAGGGGCGAACTAATGAAAAACTGTTTTTT.